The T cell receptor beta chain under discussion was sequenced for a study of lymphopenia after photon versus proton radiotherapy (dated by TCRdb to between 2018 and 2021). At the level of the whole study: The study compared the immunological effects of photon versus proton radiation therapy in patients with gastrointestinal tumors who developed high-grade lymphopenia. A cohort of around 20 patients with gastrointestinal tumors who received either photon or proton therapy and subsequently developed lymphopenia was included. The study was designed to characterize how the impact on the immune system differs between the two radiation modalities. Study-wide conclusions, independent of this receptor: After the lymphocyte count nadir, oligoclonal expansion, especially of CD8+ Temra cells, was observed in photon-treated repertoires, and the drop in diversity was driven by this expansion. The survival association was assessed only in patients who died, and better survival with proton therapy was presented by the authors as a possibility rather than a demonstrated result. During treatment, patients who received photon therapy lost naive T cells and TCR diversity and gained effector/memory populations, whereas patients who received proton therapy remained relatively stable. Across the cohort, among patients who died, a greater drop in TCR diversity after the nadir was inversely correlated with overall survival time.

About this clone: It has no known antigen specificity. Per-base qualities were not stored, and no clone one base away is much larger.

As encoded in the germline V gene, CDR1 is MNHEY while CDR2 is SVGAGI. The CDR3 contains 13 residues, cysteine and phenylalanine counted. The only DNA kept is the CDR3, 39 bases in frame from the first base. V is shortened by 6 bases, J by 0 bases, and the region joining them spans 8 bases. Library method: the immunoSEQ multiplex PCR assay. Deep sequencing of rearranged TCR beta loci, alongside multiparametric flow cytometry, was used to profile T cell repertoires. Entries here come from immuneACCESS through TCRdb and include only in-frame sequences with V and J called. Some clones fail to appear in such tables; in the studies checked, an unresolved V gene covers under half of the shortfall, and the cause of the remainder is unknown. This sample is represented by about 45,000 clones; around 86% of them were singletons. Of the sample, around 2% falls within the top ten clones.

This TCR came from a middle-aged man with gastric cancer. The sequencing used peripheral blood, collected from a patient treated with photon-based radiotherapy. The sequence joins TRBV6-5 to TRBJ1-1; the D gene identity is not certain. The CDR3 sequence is CASRLRMNTEAFF. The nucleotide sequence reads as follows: TGTGCCAGCAGGTTACGTATGAACACTGAAGCTTTCTTT.